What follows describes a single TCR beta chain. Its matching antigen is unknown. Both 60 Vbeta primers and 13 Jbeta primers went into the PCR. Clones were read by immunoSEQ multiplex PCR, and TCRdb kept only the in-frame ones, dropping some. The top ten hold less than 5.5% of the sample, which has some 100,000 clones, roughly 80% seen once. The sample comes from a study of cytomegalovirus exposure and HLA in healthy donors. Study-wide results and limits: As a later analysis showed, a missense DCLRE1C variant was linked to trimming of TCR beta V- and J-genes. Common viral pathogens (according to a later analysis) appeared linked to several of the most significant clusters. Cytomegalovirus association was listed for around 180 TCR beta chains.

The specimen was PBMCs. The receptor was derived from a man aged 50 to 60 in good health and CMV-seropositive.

This CDR3 is CSSGGRGEGLNTEAFF. Here the CDR3 DNA reads TGCAGCTCCGGGGGGAGGGGGGAGGGCCTGAACACTGAAGCTTTCTTT. This rearrangement joins TRBV29-1 to TRBJ1-1; maybe TRBD1 (6 bases). CDR3 length: 16 amino acids. CDR1 is SQVTM, CDR2 ANQGSEA, per germline. V lost 8 bases to trimming and J lost 0 bases, with 22 bases between them.